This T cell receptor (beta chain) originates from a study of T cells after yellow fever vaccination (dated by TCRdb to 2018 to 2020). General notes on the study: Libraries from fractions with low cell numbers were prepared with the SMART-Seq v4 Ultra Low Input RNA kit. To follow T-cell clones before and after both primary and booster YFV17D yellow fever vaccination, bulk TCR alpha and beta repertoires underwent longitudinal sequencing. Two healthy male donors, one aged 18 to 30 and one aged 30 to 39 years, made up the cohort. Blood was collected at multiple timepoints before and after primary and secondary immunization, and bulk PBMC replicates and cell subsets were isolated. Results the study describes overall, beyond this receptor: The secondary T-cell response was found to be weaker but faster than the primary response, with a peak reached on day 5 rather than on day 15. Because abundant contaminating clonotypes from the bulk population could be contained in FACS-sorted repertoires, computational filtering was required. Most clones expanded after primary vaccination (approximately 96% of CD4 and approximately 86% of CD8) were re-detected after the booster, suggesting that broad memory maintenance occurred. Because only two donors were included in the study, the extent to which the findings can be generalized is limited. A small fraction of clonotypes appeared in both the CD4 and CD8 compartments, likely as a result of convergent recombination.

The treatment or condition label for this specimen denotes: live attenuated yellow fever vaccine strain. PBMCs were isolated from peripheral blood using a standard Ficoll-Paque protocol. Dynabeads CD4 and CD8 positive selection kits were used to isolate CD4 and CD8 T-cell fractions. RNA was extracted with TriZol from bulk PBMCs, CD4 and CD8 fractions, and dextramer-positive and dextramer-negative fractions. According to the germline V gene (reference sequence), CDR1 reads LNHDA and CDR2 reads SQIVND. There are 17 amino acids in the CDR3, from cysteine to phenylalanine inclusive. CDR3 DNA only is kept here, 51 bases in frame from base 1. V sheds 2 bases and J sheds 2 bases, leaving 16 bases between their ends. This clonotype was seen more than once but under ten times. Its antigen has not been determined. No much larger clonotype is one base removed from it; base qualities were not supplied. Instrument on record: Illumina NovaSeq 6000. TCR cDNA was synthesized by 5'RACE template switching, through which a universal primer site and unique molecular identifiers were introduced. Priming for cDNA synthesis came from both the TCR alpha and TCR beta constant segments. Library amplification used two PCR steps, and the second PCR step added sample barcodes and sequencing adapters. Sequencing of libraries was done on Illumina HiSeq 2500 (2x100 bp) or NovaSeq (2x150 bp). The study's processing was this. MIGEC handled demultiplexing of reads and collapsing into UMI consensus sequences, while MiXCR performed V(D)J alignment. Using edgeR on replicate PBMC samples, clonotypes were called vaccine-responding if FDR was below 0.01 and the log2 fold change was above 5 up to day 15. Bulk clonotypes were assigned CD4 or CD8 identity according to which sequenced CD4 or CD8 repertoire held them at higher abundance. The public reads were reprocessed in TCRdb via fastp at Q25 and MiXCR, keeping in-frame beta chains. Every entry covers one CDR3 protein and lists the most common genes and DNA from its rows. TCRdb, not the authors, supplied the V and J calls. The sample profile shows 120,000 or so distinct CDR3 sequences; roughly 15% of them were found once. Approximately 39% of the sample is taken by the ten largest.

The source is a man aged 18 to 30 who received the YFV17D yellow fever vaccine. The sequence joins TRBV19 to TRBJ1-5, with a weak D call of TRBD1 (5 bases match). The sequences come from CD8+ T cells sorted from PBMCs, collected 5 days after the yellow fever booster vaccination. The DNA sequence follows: TGTGCCAGTAGTATAAGCGGCGGGACTTACGGCAATCAGCCCCAGCATTTT. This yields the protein CASSISGGTYGNQPQHF.